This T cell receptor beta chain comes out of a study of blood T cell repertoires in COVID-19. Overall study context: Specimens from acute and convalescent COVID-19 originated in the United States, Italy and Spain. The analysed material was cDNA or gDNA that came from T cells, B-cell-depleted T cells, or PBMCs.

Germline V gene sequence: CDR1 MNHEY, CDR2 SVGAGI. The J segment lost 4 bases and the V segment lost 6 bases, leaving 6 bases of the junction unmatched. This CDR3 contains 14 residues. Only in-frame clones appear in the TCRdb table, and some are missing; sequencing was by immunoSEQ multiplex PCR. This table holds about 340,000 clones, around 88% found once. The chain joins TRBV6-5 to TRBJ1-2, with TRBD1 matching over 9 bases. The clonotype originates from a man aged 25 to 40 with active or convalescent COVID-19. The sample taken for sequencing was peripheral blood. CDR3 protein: CASRKQGAVYGYTF. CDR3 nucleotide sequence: TGTGCCAGCAGGAAACAGGGGGCAGTCTATGGCTACACCTTC.